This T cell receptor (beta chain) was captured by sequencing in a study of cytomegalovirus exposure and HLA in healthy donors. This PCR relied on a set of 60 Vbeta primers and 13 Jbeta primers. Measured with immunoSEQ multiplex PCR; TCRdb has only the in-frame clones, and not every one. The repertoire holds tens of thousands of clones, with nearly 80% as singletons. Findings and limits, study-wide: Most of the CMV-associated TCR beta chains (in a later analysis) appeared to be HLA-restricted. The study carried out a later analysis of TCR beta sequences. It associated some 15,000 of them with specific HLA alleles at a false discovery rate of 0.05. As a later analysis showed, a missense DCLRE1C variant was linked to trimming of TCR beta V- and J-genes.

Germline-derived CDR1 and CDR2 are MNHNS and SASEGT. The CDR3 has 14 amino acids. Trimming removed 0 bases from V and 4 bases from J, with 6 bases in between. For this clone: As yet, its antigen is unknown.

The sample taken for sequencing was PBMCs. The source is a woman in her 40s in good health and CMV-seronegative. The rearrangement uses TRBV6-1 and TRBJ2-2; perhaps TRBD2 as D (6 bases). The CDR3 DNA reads TGTGCCAGCAGTGAAGCGGGGGGCACCGGGGAGCTGTTTTTT. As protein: CASSEAGGTGELFF.